The source of this TCR beta chain is a study of neurological immune-mediated disorders. In TCRdb, the 5' RACE reads were re-called with MiXCR into one record per CDR3 protein. The sample has over 45,000 distinct CDR3 sequences; about 23% are singletons. The CDR3 totals 13 residues. V was trimmed by 0 bases and J by 7 bases, leaving 11 bases between them. Germline V gene lookup returns CDR1 SGHRS and CDR2 YFSETQ. This TCR came from a woman in her seventies in good health. This rearrangement joins TRBV5-1 to TRBJ2-7; possible D gene TRBD2, 5 bases. The source material was PBMCs. For the CDR3, the DNA is TGCGCCAGCAGCTTGGGAGGGCCAGGAGAGCAGTACTTC. This translates into CASSLGGPGEQYF.